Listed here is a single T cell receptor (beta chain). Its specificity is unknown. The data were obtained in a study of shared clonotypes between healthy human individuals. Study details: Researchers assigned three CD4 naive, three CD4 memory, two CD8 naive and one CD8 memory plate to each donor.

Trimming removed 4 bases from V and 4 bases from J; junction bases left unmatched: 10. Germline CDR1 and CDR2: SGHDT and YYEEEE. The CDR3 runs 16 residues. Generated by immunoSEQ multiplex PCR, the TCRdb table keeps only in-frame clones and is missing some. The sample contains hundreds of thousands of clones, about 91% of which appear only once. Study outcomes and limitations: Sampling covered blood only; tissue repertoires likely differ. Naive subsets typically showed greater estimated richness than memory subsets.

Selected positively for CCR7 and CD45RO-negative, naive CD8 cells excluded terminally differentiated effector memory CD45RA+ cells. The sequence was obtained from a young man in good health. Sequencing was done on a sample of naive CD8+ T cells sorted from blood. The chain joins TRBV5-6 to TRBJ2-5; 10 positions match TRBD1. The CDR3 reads CASSEGTGEHRETQYF. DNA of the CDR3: TGTGCCAGCAGCGAAGGGACAGGGGAACACCGAGAGACCCAGTACTTC. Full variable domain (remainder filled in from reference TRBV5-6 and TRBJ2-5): DAGVTQSPTHLIKTRGQQVTLRCSPKSGHDTVSWYQQALGQGPQFIFQYYEEEERQRGNFPDRFSGHQFPNYSSELNVNALLLGDSALYLCASSEGTGEHRETQYFGPGTRLLVL.